These 18 T cell receptor beta chains were sequenced from one sample in a study of regulatory T cells in long-lasting Graves disease. The sample's time point: newly diagnosed GD, antithyroid drugs for less than 3 months. The TCR library was made from RNA extracted from PBMCs. The authors built TCR beta libraries using iRepertoire HTBI primers and Arm-PCR of CDR3 regions. A single record per CDR3 protein comes from TCRdb applying MiXCR to the multiplex PCR reads. Found here are fewer than 450,000 distinct CDR3 sequences, 15% of them singletons; the top ten hold roughly 7.7%. This same sample was also taken into another study, of T cells in Graves' hyperthyroidism and ophthalmopathy.

The material was peripheral blood mononuclear cells (PBMCs), obtained at new diagnosis, from a patient treated with antithyroid drugs. These TCRs come from a woman aged 40-49 years with Graves disease.

This clonotype has just a few counts. A much larger clone differs from this one at a single base, so this may be a read error. The V call is TRBV27, the J call TRBJ2-5, with a weak D call TRBD2 (5 bases). The germline V gene has CDR1 MNHEY and CDR2 SMNVEV (reference sequence). This CDR3 contains 14 residues. CDR3 residues: CANSPQAGVGAQYF. Here the CDR3 DNA reads TGTGCCAACAGTCCCCAAGCAGGAGTCGGGGCCCAGTACTTC.

This clonotype was counted only a few times. This CDR3 is CSAVGSEEDTQYF. CDR3 bases: TGCAGTGCTGTAGGAAGTGAGGAAGATACGCAGTATTTT. The V and J genes are TRBV20-1 and TRBJ2-3; D gene uncertain. This CDR3 comprises 13 residues. The V end was cut by 5 bases, the J end by 5 bases, with 14 bases between. Germline CDR1 and CDR2: DFQATT and SNEGSKA (reference sequence).

The V gene is TRBV6-4, the J gene TRBJ2-1; D unresolved. The germline V and J ends were trimmed by 4 bases and 0 bases, with 10 bases remaining between them. The CDR3 spans 15 residues. CDR1 is MRHNA, CDR2 SNTAGT, per germline. The CDR3: CASSVSADSYNEQFF. CDR3 nucleotides: TGTGCCAGCAGTGTTAGTGCGGACTCCTACAATGAGCAGTTCTTC.

This clonotype was counted at least ten times. V usage is TRBV28 and J usage is TRBJ2-1; D may be TRBD2 (6 bases). This CDR3 is built from 16 residues. The ends were cut back, 2 bases at V and 3 bases at J, with 14 bases in the middle. CDR1 is MDHEN, CDR2 SYDVKM, per germline. CDR3 sequence: CASSLRPGLYYNEQFF. CDR3 sequence (DNA): TGTGCCAGCAGTTTACGACCGGGACTCTACTACAATGAGCAGTTCTTC.

The V call is TRBV5-6, the J call TRBJ1-5; no definite D call. The CDR3 runs 15 residues. Germline CDR1 and CDR2: SGHDT and YYEEEE. Trimming took off 2 bases at V and 0 bases at J, with 9 bases between the two ends. CDR3 in DNA: TGTGCCAGCAGCTTCGGGCATATTAGCAATCAGCCCCAGCATTTT. This sequence encodes CASSFGHISNQPQHF.

Only a few counts were recorded for this clonotype. J is TRBJ2-2 and V is TRBV18; D perhaps matches TRBD1 (6 bases). Germline V gene lookup returns CDR1 KGHSH and CDR2 LQKENI. The ends were cut back, 2 bases at V and 4 bases at J, with 11 bases in the middle. This CDR3 contains 15 residues. The CDR3, as DNA: TGTGCCAGCTCACCAGGTTTCAGGGGCACCGGGGAGCTGTTTTTT. It is translated as CASSPGFRGTGELFF.

About this clonotype itself: A much larger clone differs from this one at a single base, so this may be a read error. V gene TRBV6-2 or TRBV6-3 combines with J gene TRBJ1-1; D not resolved. Germline CDR1 reads MNHEY; CDR2 reads SVGEGT. This CDR3 spans 11 amino acids. The CDR3, as DNA: TGTCCCAGCAGTCCCCAGAAGGAAGCTTTCTTT. It specifies CPSSPQKEAFF.

In its sample, this clonotype was seen many times. The gene calls are TRBV12-3 or TRBV12-4 and TRBJ1-2; TRBD1 matches 8 bases. This CDR3 is 13 amino acids long. The ends lost 4 bases at V and 3 bases at J; junction bases unmatched: 1. This chain's CDR3 is CASSYRGDYGYTF. In DNA, the CDR3 is TGTGCCAGCAGTTACAGGGGGGACTATGGCTACACCTTC.

Remarks on this clonotype: A single base separates this from a much larger clone, so it may be a read error. The rearrangement links TRBV7-9 to TRBJ2-3, with a possible D match to TRBD2 (6 bases). Per the germline V gene, CDR1 is SEHNR and CDR2 is FQNEAQ (reference sequence). This CDR3 is 12 amino acids long. CDR3 sequence: CVSSEGLDTQYF. The CDR3 nucleotides read TGTGTCAGCAGCGAGGGACTTGATACGCAGTATTTT.

This clonotype has ten or more counts. The chain employs TRBV10-3 and TRBJ2-2; TRBD2 matches at 7 bases. The germline V gene encodes CDR1 ENHRY and CDR2 SYGVKD. Unmatched junction bases numbered 8, after V lost 6 bases and J lost 7 bases. The CDR3 has 14 residues. In nucleotides, the CDR3 is TGTGCCATCAGAGGGCGGGAGCCCTTCGGGGAGCTGTTTTTT. Translation gives CAIRGREPFGELFF.

This clonotype was recorded many times. J is TRBJ2-4 and V is TRBV28; 7 bases are a match to TRBD1. The germline V gene has CDR1 MDHEN and CDR2 SYDVKM. The CDR3 loop spans 13 amino acids. Trimming cost V 4 bases and J 9 bases; bases outside gene matches: 6. CDR3 protein: CASSSRDSGIQYF. The CDR3 bases are TGTGCCAGCAGTTCCCGGGACAGCGGCATTCAGTACTTC.

This clonotype turned up a few times. The chain uses TRBV20-1 and TRBJ2-1; D call uncertain. Germline loops: CDR1 DFQATT, CDR2 SNEGSKA (reference sequence). The CDR3 loop spans 13 amino acids. Trimming pared 6 bases from V and 7 bases from J, leaving 16 bases between. For the CDR3, the DNA is TGCAGTGCACCGGGTCTCCTGGGGAATGAGCAGTTCTTC. It is translated as CSAPGLLGNEQFF.

This chain uses TRBV4-1 with TRBJ1-6, with 8 bases identical to TRBD1. The V gene end was trimmed by 2 bases and the J gene end by 9 bases; junction bases not matched to a gene: 9. Germline values: CDR1 MGHRA, CDR2 YSYEKL. The CDR3 is made up of 16 amino acids. CDR3 in DNA: TGCGCCAGCAGCCAACGACCTGGACAGGGCGGTTCACCCCTCCACTTT. The encoded protein is CASSQRPGQGGSPLHF.

This clonotype has a count of ten or more. The chain couples TRBV28 to TRBJ1-6; 8 bases are a match to TRBD1. V trimming: 5 bases; J trimming: 0 bases; junction bases outside the gene matches: 6. The CDR3 loop spans 17 amino acids. Germline V gene sequence: CDR1 MDHEN, CDR2 SYDVKM. The chain's CDR3 is CASSPRTGSSYNSPLHF. CDR3 nucleotide sequence: TGTGCCAGCAGTCCACGGACAGGGAGCTCCTATAATTCACCCCTCCACTTT.

A few counts support this clonotype. V usage is TRBV27 and J usage is TRBJ1-6; tentative D call: TRBD1 (6 bases). The CDR3 contains 14 residues. Germline loops: CDR1 MNHEY, CDR2 SMNVEV (reference sequence). Deletions cut 5 bases from V and 9 bases from J, with 14 bases between. The DNA for the CDR3 is TGTGCCAGCAGTCCTCCTGGGGGCAGTTCACCCCTCCACTTT. The encoded protein is CASSPPGGSSPLHF.

A remark on this clonotype: This likely traces to a read error, being one base from a far larger clone. The J gene is TRBJ2-5, the V gene TRBV2; unclear D gene. The J call may be mistaken, given a closer DNA end match to TRBJ2-1. Germline loops: CDR1 SNHLY, CDR2 FYNNEI. The CDR3 is 16 residues long. CDR3 amino acids: CASNVPVISSGGEQFF. The CDR3 DNA follows: TGTGCCAGCAATGTCCCCGTTATAAGCTCAGGCGGTGAGCAGTTCTTC.

Ten or more counts support this clonotype. The V call is TRBV11-1, the J call TRBJ2-7; D remains ambiguous. The germline V and J ends were trimmed by 4 bases and 2 bases, with 12 bases remaining between them. This CDR3 spans 14 amino acids. Per the germline V gene, CDR1 is SGHAT and CDR2 is FQDESV (reference sequence). Written as DNA, the CDR3 is TGTGCCAGCAGCTATGAAGGGTCTACCTACGAGCAGTACTTC. This sequence encodes CASSYEGSTYEQYF.

Ten or more counts support this clonotype. The chain recombines TRBV12-3 or TRBV12-4 with TRBJ2-7, with 9 bases aligning to TRBD1. J lost 5 bases, V lost 5 bases, and 7 bases had no gene match. The CDR3 is 14 amino acids. In DNA, the CDR3 is TGTGCCAGCAGTCCCGGGACAGGGATTGACGAGCAGTACTTC. It translates to CASSPGTGIDEQYF.